The 27 T cell receptor beta chains below come from one sample, sequenced in a study of OX40 agonist ivuxolimab in advanced cancers. The method was immunoSEQ multiplex PCR; TCRdb's version includes in-frame clones alone and lacks a portion of them. The sample consists of 60,000 to 65,000 clones, roughly 80% of them appearing once. The sample here was CD4+ or CD8+ T cells sorted from blood, taken in a trial of the OX40 agonist ivuxolimab. These receptors all come from an adult with an advanced solid tumor such as melanoma, head and neck, liver or kidney cancer.

The chain employs TRBV7-9 and TRBJ2-5, with 7 nucleotides matching TRBD2. The CDR3 sequence is 14 residues long. Germline CDR1 reads SEHNR; CDR2 reads FQNEAQ (reference sequence). After removal of 5 bases from V and 5 bases from J, the junction contained 8 bases not matched to a gene. The CDR3 coding sequence is TGTGCCAGCAGCGCGGGGAGGGGTCGGGAGACCCAGTACTTC. Amino acids: CASSAGRGRETQYF.

V usage is TRBV11-3 and J usage is TRBJ1-2, with 9 bases aligning to TRBD1. V lost 8 bases and J lost 5; bases outside the gene matches: 18. The CDR3 consists of 17 residues. Germline assignment: CDR1 SGHNT and CDR2 YENEEA. The DNA for the CDR3 is TGTGCCAGCGGGCCGGGACAGGGTTCACCAGGCCAATATGGCTACACCTTC. It translates to CASGPGQGSPGQYGYTF. The variable domain in full, with the rest retrieved from reference TRBV11-3 and TRBJ1-2, is EAGVVQSPRYKIIEKKQPVAFWCNPISGHNTLYWYLQNLGQGPELLIRYENEEAVDDSQLPKDRFSAERLKGVDSTLKIQPAELGDSAVYLCASGPGQGSPGQYGYTFGSGTRLTVV.

This clone was seen more than once but under ten times. The chain recombines TRBV2 with TRBJ2-1, with D perhaps matching TRBD1 (6 bases). The V gene lost 6 bases and the J gene lost 2 bases, with 14 bases spanning the gap. CDR1 and CDR2 from the germline V gene are SNHLY and FYNNEI. There are 15 residues in the CDR3. CDR3 sequence (DNA): TGTGCCAGCAGATCAGACAGGCTTACCTACAATGAGCAGTTCTTC. It yields the protein CASRSDRLTYNEQFF. The variable domain in full, completed from reference TRBV2 and TRBJ2-1, reads EPEVTQTPSHQVTQMGQEVILRCVPISNHLYFYWYRQILGQKVEFLVSFYNNEISEKSEIFDDQFSVERPDGSNFTLKIRSTKLEDSAMYFCASRSDRLTYNEQFFGPGTRLTVL.

In its sample, this clone was seen a few times. The V call is TRBV2, the J call TRBJ1-6; D perhaps matches TRBD1 (6 bases). The CDR3 spans 13 residues. The ends were cut back, 4 bases at V and 9 bases at J, with 10 bases in the middle. CDR1 and CDR2 (germline): SNHLY, FYNNEI. The CDR3 loop is CASSVQGSSPLHF. CDR3 coding DNA: TGTGCCAGCAGTGTACAGGGAAGTTCACCCCTCCACTTT. Using reference TRBV2 and TRBJ1-6 for the parts outside the CDR3, the full variable domain is EPEVTQTPSHQVTQMGQEVILRCVPISNHLYFYWYRQILGQKVEFLVSFYNNEISEKSEIFDDQFSVERPDGSNFTLKIRSTKLEDSAMYFCASSVQGSSPLHFGNGTRLTVT.

This clone was recorded only once. The V gene is TRBV2, the J gene TRBJ2-4; 9 bases agree with TRBD1. Trimming took 4 bases from V and 6 from J; bases not matched to a gene: 4. CDR3 length: 14 amino acids. From germline, CDR1 is SNHLY and CDR2 FYNNEI. CDR3 nucleotides: TGTGCCAGCAGTGGGACAGGGGCACGAAACATTCAGTACTTC. This encodes CASSGTGARNIQYF.

The gene calls are TRBV11-2 and TRBJ2-7, with TRBD2 matching over 7 bases. J gave up 0 bases and V 3 bases, and 5 bases lay outside the gene matches. The germline gives CDR1 SGHAT, CDR2 FQNNGV. The CDR3 covers 15 residues. DNA for the CDR3: TGTGCCAGCAGCTTGCTAGCGGCTTTCTCCTACGAGCAGTACGTC. Its protein product is CASSLLAAFSYEQYV.

This chain connects TRBV18 to TRBJ2-2, with D unresolved. Germline V gene sequence: CDR1 KGHSH, CDR2 LQKENI. The germline V and J ends were trimmed by 1 base and 4 bases, with 1 base remaining between them. CDR3 length equals 12 residues. The chain's CDR3 is CASSPLTGELFF. CDR3 bases: TGTGCCAGCTCACCACTCACCGGGGAGCTGTTTTTT.

CDR3 in DNA: TGTGCCAGCAGCACTACTCCGGGGGATGGCTACACCTTC. Translation gives CASSTTPGDGYTF. The chain combines TRBV9 with TRBJ1-2; TRBD1 is a possible D gene (5 bases). The CDR3 is 13 amino acids. Germline V gene sequence: CDR1 SGDLS, CDR2 YYNGEE. Trimming removed 4 bases at V and 6 bases at J, with 13 bases between.

The V and J genes are TRBV7-2 and TRBJ1-3; D call uncertain. The CDR3 has 14 amino acids. The V gene's germline CDR1 is SGHTA and CDR2 FQGNSA. Deletions cut 4 bases from V and 5 bases from J, with 12 bases between. The CDR3 here is CASSYGSIRNTIYF. Here the CDR3 DNA reads TGTGCCAGCAGCTATGGTTCAATCCGAAACACCATATATTTT.

The gene calls are TRBV5-5 and TRBJ2-7; 8 nucleotides align to TRBD2. Germline V gives CDR1 SGHKS, CDR2 YYEKEE (reference sequence). V was pared by 1 base and J by 3 bases, with 6 bases of the junction left unmatched. There are 15 residues in the CDR3. CDR3 sequence: CASSLSGSAFYEQYF. In DNA form, the CDR3 reads TGTGCCAGCAGCTTGAGCGGGAGTGCTTTCTACGAGCAGTACTTC. The full variable domain, its missing parts supplied by reference TRBV5-5 and TRBJ2-7, is DAGVTQSPTHLIKTRGQQVTLRCSPISGHKSVSWYQQVLGQGPQFIFQYYEKEERGRGNFPDRFSARQFPNYSSELNVNALLLGDSALYLCASSLSGSAFYEQYFGPGTRLTVT.

The gene calls are TRBV7-8 and TRBJ1-2; TRBD1 aligns across 7 bases. Germline V gene lookup returns CDR1 SGHVS and CDR2 FQNEAQ. The CDR3 consists of 15 residues. J was trimmed by 8 bases and V by 1 base; bases with no gene match: 10. The CDR3 nucleotides read TGTGCCAGCAGCTTAGTTTTTGGGACAGTAGACGGCTACACCTTC. Its translation is CASSLVFGTVDGYTF.

The gene calls are TRBV5-1 and TRBJ1-2; 7 bases match TRBD1. CDR3 length: 14 residues. Germline CDR1 reads SGHRS; CDR2 reads YFSETQ. Germline trimming cut 6 bases from V and 3 bases from J; bases unmatched to any gene: 8. CDR3 amino acids: CASTPTGSDYGYTF. The CDR3 nucleotides are TGCGCCAGCACCCCGACAGGGAGTGACTATGGCTACACCTTC.

This chain links TRBV5-4 with TRBJ2-1; no clear D gene. The CDR3 has 14 amino acids. Trimming took 2 bases from V and 7 from J, leaving 13 bases between them. Germline loops: CDR1 SGHNT, CDR2 YYREEE (reference sequence). DNA of the CDR3: TGTGCCAGCAGCTTTCGATTAGGGTTGAATGAGCAGTTCTTC. Amino acids: CASSFRLGLNEQFF.

The count of this clone is one. This chain uses TRBV9 with TRBJ1-2; D is ambiguous. Germline V gene data show CDR1 as SGDLS and CDR2 as YYNGEE. The CDR3 is 15 amino acids. V was shortened by 1 base and J by 4 bases, with 14 bases between the two germline ends. The CDR3 reads CASSVYSRAVYGYTF. CDR3 in DNA: TGTGCCAGCAGCGTATATTCTCGGGCAGTCTATGGCTACACCTTC.

This clone was detected once. The chain is built from TRBV9 and TRBJ1-2; TRBD1 agrees at 9 bases. This CDR3 contains 16 residues. Germline V CDR1 and CDR2: SGDLS, YYNGEE. V was clipped by 4 bases and J by 3 bases; unmatched bases: 10. CDR3 coding DNA: TGTGCCAGCAGCCCCTTAAACAGGGGGCGAGACTATGGCTACACCTTC. Encoded protein: CASSPLNRGRDYGYTF.

The rearrangement joins TRBV11-2 to TRBJ2-1; D possibly corresponds to TRBD1 (5 bases). The CDR3 has 15 residues. The V end was cut by 3 bases, the J end by 9 bases, with 18 bases between. Germline CDR1 and CDR2: SGHAT and FQNNGV. The CDR3: CASSFPMNRGVEQFF. DNA of the CDR3: TGTGCCAGCAGCTTCCCCATGAATAGGGGCGTTGAGCAGTTCTTC.

Worth noting for this clone: Sequence at one end of the junction differs from germline and may be a read error. The gene calls are TRBV7-7 and TRBJ2-5; D is uncertain. Germline values: CDR1 SSHAT, CDR2 FNYEAQ (reference sequence). CDR3 length: 14 amino acids. CDR3 in DNA: TGTGCTAGCAGCTTACGTGGGAACCAAGAGACCCAGTACTTC. Translation: CASSLRGNQETQYF.

The V call is TRBV19, the J call TRBJ2-1; 8 bases are shared with TRBD2. This CDR3 is 15 amino acids long. CDR1 is LNHDA and CDR2 is SQIVND in the germline V gene (reference sequence). V was clipped by 5 bases and J by 9 bases; unmatched bases: 12. The CDR3 loop reads CASSPGLVGSGEQFF. As DNA, the CDR3 is TGTGCCAGTAGTCCGGGACTAGTTGGTTCCGGTGAGCAGTTCTTC.

The V gene is TRBV18, the J gene TRBJ2-3; 8 bases align to TRBD1. The CDR3 length is 15 residues. The junction had 5 bases not matched to a gene; V was cut back by 1 base and J by 5 bases. The germline V gene encodes CDR1 KGHSH and CDR2 LQKENI. CDR3 DNA sequence: TGTGCCAGCTCACCACTGGACAGGGTTAAAGATACGCAGTATTTT. Amino acids: CASSPLDRVKDTQYF.

As for this clone: The sample contains more than one DNA sequence encoding this CDR3. The CDR3 DNA follows: TGTGCCAGCAGCTATCGGACAGGGACCGGGGAGCTGTTTTTT. Its protein is CASSYRTGTGELFF. The J gene is TRBJ2-2, the V gene TRBV7-2; 8 bases map to TRBD1. The germline CDR1 and CDR2 sequences are SGHTA and FQGNSA. This CDR3 comprises 14 residues. V was clipped by 4 bases and J by 5 bases; unmatched bases: 3. The whole variable domain, remainder taken from reference TRBV7-2 and TRBJ2-2, is GAGVSQSPSNKVTEKGKDVELRCDPISGHTALYWYRQSLGQGLEFLIYFQGNSAPDKSGLPSDRFSAERTGGSVSTLTIQRTQQEDSAVYLCASSYRTGTGELFFGEGSRLTVL.

The V gene is TRBV7-2, the J gene TRBJ2-1, with D unclear. V was cut by 0 bases and J by 8 bases, with 5 bases left in between. CDR1 and CDR2 from the germline V gene are SGHTA and FQGNSA. The CDR3 covers 12 residues. This CDR3 is CASSLAHDEQFF. In DNA form, the CDR3 reads TGTGCCAGCAGCTTAGCGCACGATGAGCAGTTCTTC.

The J gene is TRBJ1-1, the V gene TRBV11-2; D may be TRBD1 (5 bases). The V gene's germline CDR1 is SGHAT and CDR2 FQNNGV. V shed 5 bases and J shed 1 base, with 8 bases lying between them. This CDR3 has 13 residues. The CDR3 region is CASSLGQNTEAFF. CDR3 DNA sequence: TGTGCCAGCAGCCTCGGACAGAACACTGAAGCTTTCTTT.

V is TRBV7-8 and J is TRBJ1-1; tentative D call: TRBD1 (6 bases). This CDR3 region has 15 residues. The V gene lost 5 bases and the J gene lost 1 base, with 14 bases spanning the gap. In germline, CDR1 is SGHVS, CDR2 FQNEAQ. CDR3 sequence: CASSPPGVQNTEAFF. The CDR3, as DNA: TGTGCCAGCAGCCCCCCAGGGGTCCAGAACACTGAAGCTTTCTTT.

This chain connects TRBV5-6 to TRBJ2-3; D ambiguous. Trimming removed 2 bases at V and 5 bases at J, with 6 bases between. The CDR3 has 12 residues. The germline V gene has CDR1 SGHDT and CDR2 YYEEEE. The CDR3 nucleotides are TGTGCCAGCAGCTTAGATTTAGATACGCAGTATTTT. Protein sequence: CASSLDLDTQYF.

The chain employs TRBV28 and TRBJ1-2; 9 positions match TRBD1. The CDR3 totals 16 residues. In germline, CDR1 is MDHEN, CDR2 SYDVKM. The V segment lost 6 bases and the J segment 6 bases; nucleotides outside the gene matches: 14. CDR3 nucleotide sequence: TGTGCCAGCAGCCTCCTCCCCTTACAGGGGGCGAATGGCTACACCTTC. It encodes CASSLLPLQGANGYTF.

The chain combines TRBV29-1 with TRBJ2-1; D possibly corresponds to TRBD1 (5 bases). V lost 5 bases, J lost 5 bases, and 13 bases lay in between. Germline values: CDR1 SQVTM, CDR2 ANQGSEA. The CDR3 extends over 13 amino acids. As DNA, the CDR3 is TGCAGCGTTTCAGGGCCTACTAACAATGAGCAGTTCTTC. As protein: CSVSGPTNNEQFF.

The chain uses TRBV5-1 and TRBJ1-1; D perhaps matches TRBD1 (6 bases). The CDR3 consists of 15 residues. Germline V gene sequence: CDR1 SGHRS, CDR2 YFSETQ. V was shortened by 6 bases and J by 0 bases, with 15 bases between the two germline ends. CDR3 in amino acids: CASTTGSMMNTEAFF. The CDR3 DNA is TGCGCCAGCACTACAGGGAGCATGATGAACACTGAAGCTTTCTTT.